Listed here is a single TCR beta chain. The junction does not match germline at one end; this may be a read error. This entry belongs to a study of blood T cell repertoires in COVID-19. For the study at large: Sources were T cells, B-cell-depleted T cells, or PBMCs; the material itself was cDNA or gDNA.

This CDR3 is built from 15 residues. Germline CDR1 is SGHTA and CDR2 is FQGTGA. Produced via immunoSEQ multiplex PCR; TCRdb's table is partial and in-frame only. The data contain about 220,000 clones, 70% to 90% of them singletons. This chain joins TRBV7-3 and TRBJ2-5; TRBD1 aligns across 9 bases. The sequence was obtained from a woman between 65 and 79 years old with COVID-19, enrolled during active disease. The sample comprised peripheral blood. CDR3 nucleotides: TGTGCCAGCAGCCTAACGGGACAGGGTGGAGAGACCCAGTACTTC. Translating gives CASSLTGQGGETQYF. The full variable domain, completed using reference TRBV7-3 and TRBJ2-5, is GAGVSQTPSNKVTEKGKYVELRCDPISGHTALYWYRQSLGQGPEFLIYFQGTGAADDSGLPNDRFFAVRPEGSVSTLKIQRTERGDSAVYLCASSLTGQGGETQYFGPGTRLLVL.